These T cell receptor beta chains were read from a single sample in a study of blood T cell repertoires in COVID-19. Profiled with immunoSEQ multiplex PCR; TCRdb holds only in-frame clones, not every one. The sample consists of 200,000 to 250,000 clones, 80% of them appearing once. Material: peripheral blood. These receptors originate from a human donor in a cohort sampled during active COVID-19. CDR3s include the opening cysteine and the closing phenylalanine or tryptophan. Each record gives: V gene, J gene, D gene, CDR3 length, clone size, CDR3 protein, CDR3 DNA. The D gene is left open where the match is weak. Some rows have no size entry. The others give once, few or many, or a class for an expanded clone.

V: TRBV2
J: TRBJ1-2
D: .
length: 16
size: .
CDR3: CASSVTGSTGPYGYTF
DNA: TGTGCCAGCAGTGTTACAGGGAGCACGGGGCCCTATGGCTACACCTTC

V: TRBV5-1
J: TRBJ2-7
D: TRBD2
length: 17
size: .
CDR3: CASSLAASGRSPYEQYF
DNA: TGCGCCAGCAGCTTGGCAGCTAGCGGGAGATCCCCATACGAGCAGTACTTC

V: TRBV7-8
J: TRBJ2-5
D: .
length: 15
size: .
CDR3: CASSLAKLVRETQYF
DNA: TGTGCCAGCAGCTTAGCGAAACTAGTACGCGAGACCCAGTACTTC

V: TRBV9
J: TRBJ2-7
D: .
length: 13
size: .
CDR3: CASSVGGRSEQYF
DNA: TGTGCCAGCAGCGTGGGGGGACGATCGGAGCAGTACTTC

V: TRBV10-2
J: TRBJ2-1
D: .
length: 12
size: .
CDR3: CASSRATNEQFF
DNA: TGCGCCAGCAGTCGCGCTACCAATGAGCAGTTCTTC

V: TRBV3-1/TRBV3-2
J: TRBJ2-1
D: .
length: 16
size: .
CDR3: CASSQSYTGLYNEQFF
DNA: TGTGCCAGCAGCCAAAGCTATACAGGATTATACAATGAGCAGTTCTTC

V: TRBV28
J: TRBJ2-1
D: TRBD2
length: 16
size: .
CDR3: CASRPQGTSGRNEQFF
DNA: TGTGCCAGCAGACCTCAAGGGACTAGCGGGAGGAATGAGCAGTTCTTC

V: TRBV7-8
J: TRBJ1-1
D: TRBD1
length: 14
size: .
CDR3: CASSSTGEIGEAFF
DNA: TGTGCCAGCAGCTCTACAGGGGAGATCGGTGAAGCTTTCTTT

V: TRBV7-2
J: TRBJ2-4
D: .
length: 13
size: .
CDR3: CASSLDRSNIQYF
DNA: TGTGCCAGCAGCTTAGATCGTAGCAACATTCAGTACTTC

V: TRBV28
J: TRBJ1-5
D: .
length: 12
size: .
CDR3: CASIPRLGPQHF
DNA: TGTGCCAGCATTCCCCGACTGGGGCCCCAGCATTTT

V: TRBV13
J: TRBJ1-1
D: .
length: 14
size: .
CDR3: CASSLGVGGTEAFF
DNA: TGTGCCAGCAGCTTAGGAGTGGGGGGAACTGAAGCTTTCTTT

V: TRBV11-3
J: TRBJ2-7
D: TRBD2
length: 14
size: .
CDR3: CASSPSTSGHEQYF
DNA: TGTGCCAGCAGCCCCTCGACTAGCGGGCACGAGCAGTACTTC

V: TRBV18
J: TRBJ1-1
D: .
length: 15
size: .
CDR3: CASSPRRQTNTEAFF
DNA: TGTGCCAGCTCACCTAGGCGACAGACGAACACTGAAGCTTTCTTT

V: TRBV28
J: TRBJ1-5
D: .
length: 15
size: once
CDR3: CASSHVGGFNQPQHF
DNA: TGTGCCAGCAGCCACGTGGGGGGTTTCAATCAGCCCCAGCATTTT

V: TRBV19
J: TRBJ2-4
D: .
length: 17
size: .
CDR3: CASSMETTRLAKNIQYF
DNA: TGTGCCAGTAGTATGGAGACAACTAGACTAGCCAAAAACATTCAGTACTTC

V: TRBV7-2
J: TRBJ1-2
D: TRBD1
length: 15
size: once
CDR3: CASSFRQGGTYGYTF
DNA: TGTGCCAGCAGCTTTCGACAGGGAGGAACCTATGGCTACACCTTC

V: TRBV3-1/TRBV3-2
J: TRBJ2-1
D: TRBD2
length: 20
size: .
CDR3: CASSPAKPSPGLAGANEQFF
DNA: TGTGCCAGCAGCCCAGCAAAACCCTCCCCGGGACTAGCGGGAGCCAATGAGCAGTTCTTC

V: TRBV28
J: TRBJ1-6
D: .
length: 13
size: .
CDR3: CASMRRVNSPLHF
DNA: TGTGCCAGCATGAGGAGGGTTAATTCACCCCTCCACTTT

V: TRBV28
J: TRBJ1-5
D: TRBD1
length: 15
size: .
CDR3: CASRPRTGSNQPQHF
DNA: TGTGCCAGCAGACCCCGGACAGGTAGCAATCAGCCCCAGCATTTT

V: TRBV9
J: TRBJ2-5
D: .
length: 15
size: .
CDR3: CASSVGGGRAETQYF
DNA: TGTGCCAGCAGCGTAGGGGGAGGCAGGGCAGAGACCCAGTACTTC

V: TRBV7-2
J: TRBJ2-3
D: TRBD2
length: 16
size: .
CDR3: CASSLRWRESTDTQYF
DNA: TGTGCCAGCAGCTTAAGGTGGCGGGAGAGCACAGATACGCAGTATTTT

V: TRBV28
J: TRBJ2-1
D: TRBD1
length: 13
size: .
CDR3: CASRTTGRNEQFF
DNA: TGTGCCAGCAGGACGACAGGGCGGAATGAGCAGTTCTTC

V: TRBV4-3
J: TRBJ2-3
D: TRBD2
length: 14
size: many
CDR3: CASSRAAGVDTQYF
DNA: TGCGCCAGCAGCCGAGCAGCGGGAGTAGATACGCAGTATTTT

V: TRBV19
J: TRBJ1-1
D: TRBD1
length: 13
size: .
CDR3: CASGQGLNTEAFF
DNA: TGTGCCAGTGGACAGGGTTTAAACACTGAAGCTTTCTTT

V: TRBV5-4
J: TRBJ2-3
D: TRBD1
length: 15
size: .
CDR3: CASSLGDRASDTQYF
DNA: TGTGCCAGCAGCTTGGGGGACAGGGCTTCAGATACGCAGTATTTT

V: TRBV9
J: TRBJ1-1
D: TRBD1
length: 15
size: .
CDR3: CASSVAGQGGTEAFF
DNA: TGTGCCAGCAGCGTAGCGGGACAGGGAGGTACTGAAGCTTTCTTT

V: TRBV2
J: TRBJ2-1
D: TRBD2
length: 15
size: .
CDR3: CASSSIRIGGNEQFF
DNA: TGTGCCAGCAGTTCTATTAGGATCGGGGGGAATGAGCAGTTCTTC

V: TRBV24-1
J: TRBJ2-7
D: TRBD2
length: 15
size: few
CDR3: CATSGPGSGRYEQYF
DNA: TGTGCCACCAGTGGCCCCGGTAGCGGGAGATACGAGCAGTACTTC

V: TRBV6-2/TRBV6-3
J: TRBJ2-1
D: TRBD2
length: 15
size: .
CDR3: CASSYRGLAGNEQFF
DNA: TGTGCCAGCAGTTATAGAGGACTAGCTGGGAATGAGCAGTTCTTC

V: TRBV5-1
J: TRBJ2-1
D: TRBD2
length: 15
size: .
CDR3: CASSLGSGTNNEQFF
DNA: TGCGCCAGCAGCTTGGGTAGCGGGACGAACAATGAGCAGTTCTTC

V: TRBV6-1
J: TRBJ2-1
D: TRBD2
length: 17
size: .
CDR3: CASSDGKGLAAYNEQFF
DNA: TGTGCCAGCAGTGACGGGAAGGGACTAGCGGCCTACAATGAGCAGTTCTTC

V: TRBV7-2
J: TRBJ2-7
D: TRBD1
length: 14
size: .
CDR3: CASSQRTGPYEQYF
DNA: TGTGCCAGCAGCCAGAGGACAGGACCCTACGAGCAGTACTTC

V: TRBV15
J: TRBJ2-1
D: .
length: 14
size: .
CDR3: CATSIAGAYNEQFF
DNA: TGTGCCACCAGCATCGCAGGGGCCTACAATGAGCAGTTCTTC

V: TRBV19
J: TRBJ2-7
D: TRBD2
length: 14
size: .
CDR3: CASMWTSGSLEQYF
DNA: TGTGCCAGTATGTGGACTAGCGGGAGCCTTGAGCAGTACTTC

V: TRBV12-3/TRBV12-4
J: TRBJ1-1
D: .
length: 13
size: .
CDR3: CASSFGANTEAFF
DNA: TGTGCCAGCAGTTTCGGAGCGAACACTGAAGCTTTCTTT

V: TRBV2
J: TRBJ1-1
D: TRBD1
length: 11
size: .
CDR3: CARDRLGEAFF
DNA: TGTGCCAGGGACAGGTTGGGTGAAGCTTTCTTT

V: TRBV3-1/TRBV3-2
J: TRBJ2-7
D: .
length: 16
size: .
CDR3: CASSQEKLVPSYEQYF
DNA: TGTGCCAGCAGCCAAGAAAAACTAGTCCCTTCCTACGAGCAGTACTTC

V: TRBV19
J: TRBJ1-5
D: .
length: 16
size: once
CDR3: CASSIQARMVGQPQHF
DNA: TGTGCCAGTAGTATACAGGCACGAATGGTTGGGCAGCCCCAGCATTTT

V: TRBV7-8
J: TRBJ2-5
D: TRBD2
length: 15
size: .
CDR3: CASSLGLAGGETQYF
DNA: TGTGCCAGCAGCCTCGGACTAGCCGGGGGGGAGACCCAGTACTTC

V: TRBV6-2/TRBV6-3
J: TRBJ2-1
D: TRBD2
length: 15
size: .
CDR3: CASSQGLAEGGEQFF
DNA: TGTGCCAGCAGTCAGGGACTAGCGGAGGGTGGGGAGCAGTTCTTC

V: TRBV3-1/TRBV3-2
J: TRBJ2-1
D: .
length: 14
size: .
CDR3: CASSQNSRANEQFF
DNA: TGTGCCAGCAGCCAAAACTCCAGGGCTAATGAGCAGTTCTTC

V: TRBV9
J: TRBJ1-1
D: TRBD1
length: 16
size: .
CDR3: CASSVGQGRVNTEAFF
DNA: TGTGCCAGCAGCGTAGGACAGGGCAGAGTGAACACTGAAGCTTTCTTT

V: TRBV6-5
J: TRBJ1-1
D: .
length: 15
size: .
CDR3: CASRPQARVNTEAFF
DNA: TGTGCCAGCAGGCCACAGGCCAGGGTAAACACTGAAGCTTTCTTT

V: TRBV7-7
J: TRBJ2-1
D: .
length: 13
size: .
CDR3: CASSFDSLGEQFF
DNA: TGTGCCAGCAGCTTCGACTCCCTCGGGGAGCAGTTCTTC

V: TRBV28
J: TRBJ1-3
D: TRBD1
length: 15
size: .
CDR3: CASAGQGAFFGTIYF
DNA: TGTGCCAGCGCAGGGCAGGGGGCGTTTTTCGGGACCATATATTTT

V: TRBV28
J: TRBJ1-3
D: .
length: 16
size: .
CDR3: CASSLLAGGNGNTIYF
DNA: TGTGCCAGCAGTTTACTTGCGGGGGGCAATGGAAACACCATATATTTT

V: TRBV10-3
J: TRBJ2-3
D: TRBD1
length: 14
size: .
CDR3: CATQGAEGTDTQYF
DNA: TGTGCCACCCAGGGGGCTGAAGGGACAGATACGCAGTATTTT

V: TRBV5-1
J: TRBJ1-1
D: .
length: 12
size: once
CDR3: CASSAGSTEAFF
DNA: TGCGCCAGCAGCGCAGGGTCCACTGAAGCTTTCTTT

V: TRBV6-1
J: TRBJ1-2
D: TRBD1
length: 13
size: .
CDR3: CASSERQGHTPTF
DNA: TGTGCCAGCAGTGAACGACAGGGCCATACTCCCACCTTC

V: TRBV18
J: TRBJ2-5
D: .
length: 12
size: .
CDR3: CASSPSREAQYF
DNA: TGTGCCAGCTCACCATCCAGGGAGGCCCAGTACTTC

V: TRBV10-2
J: TRBJ1-4
D: .
length: 15
size: once
CDR3: CASSESRWANEKLFF
DNA: TGCGCCAGCAGTGAGTCGCGGTGGGCTAATGAAAAACTGTTTTTT

V: TRBV19
J: TRBJ1-5
D: .
length: 13
size: few
CDR3: CASEEQGTQPQHF
DNA: TGTGCCAGCGAGGAGCAGGGTACTCAGCCCCAGCATTTT

V: TRBV11-2
J: TRBJ2-7
D: .
length: 15
size: .
CDR3: CASSFPGTPTYEQYF
DNA: TGTGCCAGCAGCTTCCCCGGGACTCCCACCTACGAGCAGTACTTC

V: TRBV11-1
J: TRBJ1-1
D: TRBD1
length: 16
size: .
CDR3: CASRHPGQGGGTEAFF
DNA: TGTGCCAGCAGACATCCGGGACAGGGCGGGGGCACTGAAGCTTTCTTT

V: TRBV6-5
J: TRBJ2-7
D: .
length: 11
size: .
CDR3: CASSRDYEQYF
DNA: TGTGCCAGCAGTCGAGACTACGAGCAGTACTTC

V: TRBV19
J: TRBJ1-5
D: .
length: 13
size: .
CDR3: CASSPEDSIPQHF
DNA: TGTGCCAGTAGTCCCGAAGATAGTATTCCCCAGCATTTT

V: TRBV19
J: TRBJ2-7
D: TRBD1
length: 16
size: once
CDR3: CASSTRDRGSSYEQYF
DNA: TGTGCCAGTAGTACTCGGGACAGGGGGAGCTCCTACGAGCAGTACTTC

V: TRBV7-2
J: TRBJ2-7
D: .
length: 13
size: .
CDR3: CASSLNYGYEQYF
DNA: TGTGCCAGCAGCTTAAATTACGGCTACGAGCAGTACTTC

V: TRBV19
J: TRBJ1-2
D: .
length: 14
size: once
CDR3: CASKERGRVYGYTF
DNA: TGTGCCAGTAAGGAAAGGGGTCGCGTCTATGGCTACACCTTC